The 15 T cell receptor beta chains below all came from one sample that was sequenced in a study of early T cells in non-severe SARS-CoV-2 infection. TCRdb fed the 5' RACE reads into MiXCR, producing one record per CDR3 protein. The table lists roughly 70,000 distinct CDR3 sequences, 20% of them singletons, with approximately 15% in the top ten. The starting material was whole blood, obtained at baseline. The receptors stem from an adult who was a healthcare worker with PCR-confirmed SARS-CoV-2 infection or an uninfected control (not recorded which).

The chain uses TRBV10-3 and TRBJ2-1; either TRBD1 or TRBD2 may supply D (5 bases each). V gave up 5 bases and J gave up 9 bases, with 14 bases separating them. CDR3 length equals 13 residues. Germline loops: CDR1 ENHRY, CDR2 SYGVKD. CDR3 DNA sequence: TGTGCCATCAGTTCGACCGAGGGGCGTGAGCAGTTCTTC. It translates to CAISSTEGREQFF.

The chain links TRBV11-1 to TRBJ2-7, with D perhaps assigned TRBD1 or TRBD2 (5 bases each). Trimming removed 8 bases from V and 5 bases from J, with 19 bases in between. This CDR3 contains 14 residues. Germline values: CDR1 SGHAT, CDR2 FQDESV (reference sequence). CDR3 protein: CASSPGRIRDEQYF. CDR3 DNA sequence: TGTGCCAGCTCTCCGGGACGCATAAGGGACGAGCAGTACTTC.

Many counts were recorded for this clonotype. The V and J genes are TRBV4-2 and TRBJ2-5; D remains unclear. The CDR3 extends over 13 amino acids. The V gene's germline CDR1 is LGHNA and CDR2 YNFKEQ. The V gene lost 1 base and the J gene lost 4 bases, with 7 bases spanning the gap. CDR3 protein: CASSQGLRETQYF. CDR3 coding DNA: TGTGCCAGCAGCCAAGGGCTGAGAGAGACCCAGTACTTC.

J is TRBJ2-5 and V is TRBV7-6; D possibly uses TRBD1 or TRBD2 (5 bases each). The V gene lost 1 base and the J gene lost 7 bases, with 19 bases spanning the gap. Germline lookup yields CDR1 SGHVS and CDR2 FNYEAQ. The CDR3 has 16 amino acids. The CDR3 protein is CASSLGGTNRFGTQYF. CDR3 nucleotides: TGTGCCAGCAGCTTAGGTGGGACGAACCGTTTTGGGACCCAGTACTTC.

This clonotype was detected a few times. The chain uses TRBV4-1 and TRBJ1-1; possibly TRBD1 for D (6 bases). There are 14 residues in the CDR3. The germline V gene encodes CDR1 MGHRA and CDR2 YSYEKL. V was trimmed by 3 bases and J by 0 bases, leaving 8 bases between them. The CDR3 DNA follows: TGCGCCAGCAGCCACCACAGGGTGAACACTGAAGCTTTCTTT. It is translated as CASSHHRVNTEAFF.

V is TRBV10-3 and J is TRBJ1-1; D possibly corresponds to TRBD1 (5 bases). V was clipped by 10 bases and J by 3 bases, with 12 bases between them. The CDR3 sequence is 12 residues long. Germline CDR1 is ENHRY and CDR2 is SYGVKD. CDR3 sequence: CASGLGDTEAFF. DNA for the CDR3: TGTGCCAGCGGGCTAGGGGACACTGAAGCTTTCTTT.

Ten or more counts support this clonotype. CDR3: CASSFWTGGNTGELFF. The CDR3 DNA reads TGTGCCAGCAGCTTCTGGACAGGGGGTAACACCGGGGAGCTGTTTTTT. The chain carries TRBV7-9 and TRBJ2-2, with 10 positions matching TRBD1. CDR1 is SEHNR, CDR2 FQNEAQ, per germline (reference sequence). There are 16 residues in the CDR3. The junction had 3 bases not matched to a gene; V was cut back by 3 bases and J by 2 bases.

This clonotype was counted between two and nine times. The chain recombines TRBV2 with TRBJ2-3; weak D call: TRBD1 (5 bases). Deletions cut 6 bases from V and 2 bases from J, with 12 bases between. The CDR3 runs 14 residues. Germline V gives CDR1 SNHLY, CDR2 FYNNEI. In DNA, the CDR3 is TGTGCCAGCAGCAGACAGAAATCCACAGATACGCAGTATTTT. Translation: CASSRQKSTDTQYF.

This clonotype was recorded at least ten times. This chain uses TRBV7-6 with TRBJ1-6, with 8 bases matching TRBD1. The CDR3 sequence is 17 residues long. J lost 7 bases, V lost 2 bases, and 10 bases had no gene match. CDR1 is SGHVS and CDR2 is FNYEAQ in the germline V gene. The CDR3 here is CASSLLGQGRGNSPLHF. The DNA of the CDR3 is TGTGCCAGCAGCTTACTTGGACAGGGTCGCGGGAATTCACCCCTCCACTTT.

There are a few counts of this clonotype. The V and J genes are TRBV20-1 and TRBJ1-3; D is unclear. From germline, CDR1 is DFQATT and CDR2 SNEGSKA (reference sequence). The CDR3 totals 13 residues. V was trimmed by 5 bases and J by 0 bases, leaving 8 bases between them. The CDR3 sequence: CSAPMSSGNTIYF. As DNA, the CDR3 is TGCAGTGCTCCGATGAGCTCTGGAAACACCATATATTTT.

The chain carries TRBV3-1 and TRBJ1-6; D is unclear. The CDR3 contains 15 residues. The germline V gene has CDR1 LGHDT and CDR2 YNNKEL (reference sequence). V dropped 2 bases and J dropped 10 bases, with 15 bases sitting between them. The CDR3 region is CASSQSSRFLSPLHF. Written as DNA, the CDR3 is TGTGCCAGCAGCCAATCGTCGCGGTTTCTCTCACCCCTCCACTTT.

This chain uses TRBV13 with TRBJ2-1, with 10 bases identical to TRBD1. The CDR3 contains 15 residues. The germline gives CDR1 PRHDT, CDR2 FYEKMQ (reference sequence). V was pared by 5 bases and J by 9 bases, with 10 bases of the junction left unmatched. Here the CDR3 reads CASSQSGTGAGEQFF. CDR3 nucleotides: TGTGCCAGCAGCCAATCCGGGACAGGGGCTGGTGAGCAGTTCTTC.

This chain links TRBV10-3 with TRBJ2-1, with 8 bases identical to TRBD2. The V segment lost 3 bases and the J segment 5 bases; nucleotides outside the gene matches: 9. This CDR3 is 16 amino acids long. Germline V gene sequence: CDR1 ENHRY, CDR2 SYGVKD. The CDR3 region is CAISELSGARNNEQFF. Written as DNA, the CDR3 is TGTGCCATCAGTGAACTTAGCGGGGCCCGAAACAATGAGCAGTTCTTC.

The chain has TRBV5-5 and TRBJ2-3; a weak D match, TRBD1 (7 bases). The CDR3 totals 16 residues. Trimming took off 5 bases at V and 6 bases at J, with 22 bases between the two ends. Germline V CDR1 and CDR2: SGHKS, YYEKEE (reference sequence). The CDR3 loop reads CASRTPPRGASDTQYF. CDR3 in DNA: TGTGCCAGCAGAACGCCCCCCAGGGGGGCGTCGGATACGCAGTATTTT. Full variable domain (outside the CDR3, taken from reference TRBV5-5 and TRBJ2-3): DAGVTQSPTHLIKTRGQQVTLRCSPISGHKSVSWYQQVLGQGPQFIFQYYEKEERGRGNFPDRFSARQFPNYSSELNVNALLLGDSALYLCASRTPPRGASDTQYFGPGTRLTVL.

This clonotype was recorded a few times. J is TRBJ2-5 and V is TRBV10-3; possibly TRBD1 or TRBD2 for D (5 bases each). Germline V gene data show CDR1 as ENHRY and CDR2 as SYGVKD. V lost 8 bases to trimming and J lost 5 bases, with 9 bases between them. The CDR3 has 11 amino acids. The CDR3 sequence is CAIRDAETQYF. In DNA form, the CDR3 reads TGTGCCATCCGGGACGCTGAGACCCAGTACTTC.